These 9 T cell receptor beta chains originate from one sample sequenced in a study of blood T cell repertoires in COVID-19. TCRdb's copy holds only in-frame clones and misses some; the assay was immunoSEQ multiplex PCR. Counted here are under 300,000 clones, around 85% occurring once; the ten biggest clones make up 1.4% to 1.5%. The source material was peripheral blood. These TCRs come from a human donor with COVID-19, enrolled during active disease. The donor label of this sample is uncertain.

This clone has more than one count but fewer than ten. V is TRBV11-2 and J is TRBJ1-6, with a tentative D call TRBD1 (5 bases). There are 14 residues in the CDR3. Germline V gives CDR1 SGHAT, CDR2 FQNNGV. Trimming left V 5 bases short and J 9 bases short, with 14 bases between. CDR3 DNA: TGTGCCAGCAGCCACGGGGGAGGCTCTTCACCCCTCCACTTT. Protein product: CASSHGGGSSPLHF.

The chain joins TRBV6-5 to TRBJ2-5, with TRBD2 matching 10 bases. The J segment lost 4 bases and the V segment lost 0 bases, leaving 5 bases of the junction unmatched. This CDR3 contains 16 residues. Per germline, CDR1 MNHEY and CDR2 SVGAGI. The CDR3 loop is CASSYSPSGRGETQYF. Written as DNA, the CDR3 is TGTGCCAGCAGTTACTCACCTAGCGGGAGAGGAGAGACCCAGTACTTC.

The sample holds one count of this clone. V gene TRBV6-5 combines with J gene TRBJ2-3; the D gene is possibly TRBD1 (5 bases). The germline gives CDR1 MNHEY, CDR2 SVGAGI. V lost 4 bases and J lost 0, with 11 bases in between. This CDR3 has 15 residues. CDR3 bases: TGTGCCAGCAGTTCCACCAGGGCTAGCACAGATACGCAGTATTTT. This encodes CASSSTRASTDTQYF.

The count of this clone is one. The chain combines TRBV7-2 with TRBJ2-7, with 9 bases aligning to TRBD2. This CDR3 has 14 amino acids. CDR1 is SGHTA, CDR2 FQGNSA, per germline. Losses at the gene ends were 1 base for V and 3 bases for J; bases not matched to a gene: 1. The CDR3, as DNA: TGTGCCAGCAGCTTAGAGACTAGCGGCTACGAGCAGTACTTC. Residues: CASSLETSGYEQYF.

The chain joins TRBV3-1 (or the pseudogene TRBV3-2) to TRBJ2-1, with D possibly matching TRBD2 (5 bases). In germline, CDR1 is LGHDT, CDR2 YNNKEL (reference sequence). The ends were cut back, 0 bases at V and 1 base at J, with 13 bases in the middle. This CDR3 contains 17 residues. This CDR3 reads CASSQEDSLASYNEQFF. CDR3 sequence (DNA): TGTGCCAGCAGCCAAGAAGATTCTCTAGCTTCCTACAATGAGCAGTTCTTC.

The chain links TRBV7-9 to TRBJ1-6; D gene uncertain. Trimming stripped 1 base from V and 8 bases from J, with 12 bases between. The CDR3 runs to 15 residues. The germline gives CDR1 SEHNR, CDR2 FQNEAQ (reference sequence). CDR3 DNA: TGTGCCAGCAGCTTAGGGACTGGTAACCATTCACCCCTCCACTTT. Protein sequence: CASSLGTGNHSPLHF.

This sequence joins TRBV6-4 and TRBJ2-1; 10 bases map to TRBD2. CDR1 is MRHNA and CDR2 is SNTAGT in the germline V gene. The CDR3 has 15 amino acids. V trimming: 0 bases; J trimming: 6 bases; junction bases outside the gene matches: 2. CDR3 sequence (DNA): TGTGCCAGCAGTGACTCCGGGACTAGCGTCAATGAGCAGTTCTTC. This codes for CASSDSGTSVNEQFF.

The rearrangement links TRBV25-1 to TRBJ1-2; D call uncertain. Germline V lookup: CDR1 MGHDK, CDR2 SYGVNS. V shed 3 bases and J shed 7 bases, with 24 bases lying between them. CDR3 size: 17 residues. Here the CDR3 reads CASSEAGSPHSEGGYTF. The DNA of the CDR3 is TGTGCCAGCAGTGAGGCCGGATCCCCCCATTCGGAGGGTGGCTACACCTTC.

The CDR3 DNA sequence: TGTGCCAGCAGCCCAACAGGGTATCAAGAGACCCAGTACTTC. It codes for CASSPTGYQETQYF. The V call is TRBV7-8, the J call TRBJ2-5, with a weak D call TRBD1 (6 bases). The CDR3 loop spans 14 amino acids. Germline assignment: CDR1 SGHVS and CDR2 FQNEAQ. Trimming shortened V by 5 bases and J by 2 bases, and 12 bases separated the two germline ends.